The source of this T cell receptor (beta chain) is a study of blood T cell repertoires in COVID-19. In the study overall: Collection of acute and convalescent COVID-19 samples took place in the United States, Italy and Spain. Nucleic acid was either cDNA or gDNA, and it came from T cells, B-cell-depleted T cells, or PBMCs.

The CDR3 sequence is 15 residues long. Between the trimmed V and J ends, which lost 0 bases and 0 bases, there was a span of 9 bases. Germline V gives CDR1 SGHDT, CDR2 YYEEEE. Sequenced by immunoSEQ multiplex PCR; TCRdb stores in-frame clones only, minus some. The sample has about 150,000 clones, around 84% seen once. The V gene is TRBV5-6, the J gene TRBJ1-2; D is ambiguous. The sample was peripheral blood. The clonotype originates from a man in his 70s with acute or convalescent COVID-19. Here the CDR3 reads CASSLGGGSNYGYTF. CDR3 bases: TGTGCCAGCAGCTTGGGAGGAGGGTCTAACTATGGCTACACCTTC.